Below, one T cell receptor beta chain is given with its context. A multiplex PCR was run with 60 Vbeta primers and 13 Jbeta primers. Some clones are missing from TCRdb's copy, which holds only in-frame ones; the method was immunoSEQ multiplex PCR. The sample consists of about 130,000 clones, over 75% of them appearing once. This entry is derived from a study of cytomegalovirus exposure and HLA in healthy donors. The CDR3 totals 11 residues. V lost 8 bases and J lost 4, with 6 bases in between. Germline lookup yields CDR1 MGHRA and CDR2 YSYEKL. The J gene is TRBJ2-1, the V gene TRBV4-1, with unresolved D. This sequence was found in a young man in good health and CMV-seronegative. The sample taken for sequencing was PBMCs. The CDR3 DNA reads as TGCGCCAGCCGCGCGTACAATGAGCAGTTCTTC. Its translation: CASRAYNEQFF.